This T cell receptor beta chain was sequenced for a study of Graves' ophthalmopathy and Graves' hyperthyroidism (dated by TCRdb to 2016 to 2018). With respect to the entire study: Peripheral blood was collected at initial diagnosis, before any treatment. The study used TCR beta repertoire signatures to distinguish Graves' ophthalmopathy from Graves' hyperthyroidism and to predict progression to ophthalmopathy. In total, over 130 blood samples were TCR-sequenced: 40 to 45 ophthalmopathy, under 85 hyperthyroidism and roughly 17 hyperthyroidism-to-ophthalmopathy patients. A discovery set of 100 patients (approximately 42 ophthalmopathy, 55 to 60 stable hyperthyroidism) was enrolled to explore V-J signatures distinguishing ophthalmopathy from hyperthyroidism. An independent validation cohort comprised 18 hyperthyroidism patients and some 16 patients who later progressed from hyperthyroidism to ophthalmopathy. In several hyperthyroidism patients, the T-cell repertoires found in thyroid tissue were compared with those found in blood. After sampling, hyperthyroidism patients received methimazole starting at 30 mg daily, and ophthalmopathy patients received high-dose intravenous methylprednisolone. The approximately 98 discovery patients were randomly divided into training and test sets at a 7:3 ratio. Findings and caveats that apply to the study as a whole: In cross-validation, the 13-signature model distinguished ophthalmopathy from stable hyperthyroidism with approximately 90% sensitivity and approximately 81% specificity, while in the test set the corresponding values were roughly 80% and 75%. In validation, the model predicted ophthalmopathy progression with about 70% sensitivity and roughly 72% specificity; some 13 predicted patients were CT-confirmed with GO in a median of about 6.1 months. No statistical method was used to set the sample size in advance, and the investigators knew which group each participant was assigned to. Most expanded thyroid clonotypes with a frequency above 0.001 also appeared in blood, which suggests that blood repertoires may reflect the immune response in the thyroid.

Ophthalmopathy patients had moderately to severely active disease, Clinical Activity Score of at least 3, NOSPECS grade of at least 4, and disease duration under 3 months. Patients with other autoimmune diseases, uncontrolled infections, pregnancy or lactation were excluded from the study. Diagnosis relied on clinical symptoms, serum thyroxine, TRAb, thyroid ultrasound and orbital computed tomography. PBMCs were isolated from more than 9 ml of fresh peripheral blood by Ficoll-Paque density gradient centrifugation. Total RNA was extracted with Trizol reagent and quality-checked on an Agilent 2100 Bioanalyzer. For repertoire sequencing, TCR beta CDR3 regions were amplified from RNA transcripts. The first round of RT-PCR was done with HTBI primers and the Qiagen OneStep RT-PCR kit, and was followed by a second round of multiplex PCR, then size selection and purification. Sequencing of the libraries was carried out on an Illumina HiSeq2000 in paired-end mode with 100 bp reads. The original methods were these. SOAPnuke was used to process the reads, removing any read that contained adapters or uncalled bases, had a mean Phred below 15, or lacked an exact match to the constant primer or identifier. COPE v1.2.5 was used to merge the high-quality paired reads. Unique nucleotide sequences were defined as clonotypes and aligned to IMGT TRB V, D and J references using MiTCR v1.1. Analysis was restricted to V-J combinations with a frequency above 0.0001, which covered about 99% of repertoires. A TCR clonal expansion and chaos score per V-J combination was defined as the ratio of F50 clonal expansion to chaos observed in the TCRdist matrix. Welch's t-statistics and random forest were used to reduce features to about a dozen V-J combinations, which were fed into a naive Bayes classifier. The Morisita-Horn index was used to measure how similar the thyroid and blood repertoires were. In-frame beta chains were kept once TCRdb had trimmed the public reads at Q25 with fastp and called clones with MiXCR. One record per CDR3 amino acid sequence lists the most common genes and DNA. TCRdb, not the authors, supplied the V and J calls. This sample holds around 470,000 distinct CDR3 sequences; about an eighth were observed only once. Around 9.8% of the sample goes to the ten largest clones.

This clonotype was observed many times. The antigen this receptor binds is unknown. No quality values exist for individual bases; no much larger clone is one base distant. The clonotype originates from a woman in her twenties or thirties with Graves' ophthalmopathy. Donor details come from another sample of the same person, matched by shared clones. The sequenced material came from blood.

The CDR3 region reads CARRKTGGTEAFF. Read as DNA, the sequence is TGTGCCAGACGAAAAACAGGGGGCACTGAAGCTTTCTTT. The V gene is TRBV2 and the J gene is TRBJ1-1, with 8 bases in between that match TRBD1. The CDR3 starts with the cysteine, ends with the phenylalanine, and has 13 residues. Kept here is only the CDR3 DNA, which spans 39 bases and is read in frame from base 1. Reading the germline V gene gives CDR1 SNHLY and CDR2 FYNNEI. V trim: 9 bases; J trim: 4 bases; unmatched bases: 7. Extended through the reference TRBV2 and TRBJ1-1 proteins, this CDR3 yields the full variable domain: EPEVTQTPSHQVTQMGQEVILRCVPISNHLYFYWYRQILGQKVEFLVSFYNNEISEKSEIFDDQFSVERPDGSNFTLKIRSTKLEDSAMYFCARRKTGGTEAFFGQGTRLTVV.